This T cell receptor (beta chain) was profiled in a study of a mutant IDH1 vaccine in newly diagnosed glioma (dated by TCRdb to the early 2020s). A note on the overall study: Patients were given eight vaccinations, in weeks 1, 3, 5, 7, 11, 15, 19 and 23, which matched visits V03 through V10. Vaccination was initiated 4-6 weeks after radiotherapy alone, or concurrently with temozolomide cycles in the chemotherapy-containing groups. Before enrollment, most patients had been given radiochemotherapy with temozolomide as standard therapy, while the rest had received either radiotherapy alone or temozolomide alone. For exploratory analyses, under 30 treated patients had longitudinal TCRB deep sequencing done wherever samples were available. Peripheral blood samples were drawn at six visits, namely V03 (baseline), V05, V07, V10, V12 and V13. Of the 30 or so patients who were treated, about 62% were male and around 38% were female, and the mean age was around 40 years. Beyond this particular receptor, the publication reports: PBMC samples for TCRB deep sequencing were selected based on availability. Immune responses induced by the vaccine were seen in approximately 92% of patients across multiple MHC alleles. Changes in the top peripheral T cell clonotypes picked up by TCRB sequencing did not appear to be linked to pseudoprogression. The authors stated that sample limitations prevented analyses of patient blood samples from being reproduced.

The library was made by the immunoSEQ multiplex PCR assay. Rearranged TCR beta chain sequences were amplified with the hsTCRB Kit following the manufacturer's protocol. An Illumina MiSeq was used to sequence the TCRB libraries. The paper's processing steps were these. The kit vendor's proprietary platform handled demultiplexing, trimming and gene mapping. TCRdb stores this immuneACCESS table with in-frame sequences only. Part of the clones is absent; in the studies checked, under half of the shortfall reflects unresolved V genes, and no reason is known for the rest. V, J and clone size were drawn from that table, and D and trimming were deduced from the DNA. This sample is represented by some 60,000 clones; about 84% of them were singletons. Jointly, the top ten make up about 3.7% of the sample. The time point label of this sample denotes: week 11, during vaccination. A 20-mer mutant IDH1 peptide at 300 micrograms in Montanide made up each vaccine dose, which was injected subcutaneously together with topical imiquimod. Donors had newly diagnosed WHO grade 3 or 4 IDH1-mutant astrocytomas with loss of nuclear ATRX. The samples were drawn from NOA16, a multicentre, single-arm, open-label phase I trial in Germany that tested a mutant IDH1 peptide vaccine in humans for the first time. Genomic DNA for TCRB sequencing was isolated from EDTA blood with the DNeasy Blood and Tissue Kit.

Notes on this clone: There is no known antigen for this receptor. No clone much larger than this one lies a single base away; base qualities are absent.

Trimming takes 3 bases off V and 12 bases off J; junction bases not matched to a gene: 15. CDR1 and CDR2 (SGDLS, YYNGEE) derive from the germline V gene. The CDR3, cysteine through phenylalanine, is 15 amino acids long. CDR3 DNA only is kept here, 45 bases in frame from base 1. This specimen consisted of PBMCs, obtained from a glioma patient whose treatment included an IDH1 peptide vaccine. This clonotype was sampled from a man aged 25-45 years with glioma. The rearranged segments are TRBV9 and TRBJ2-1, and TRBD2 aligns with 7 junction nucleotides. The CDR3: CASSGGGPYNDVQFF. The sequence in DNA is TGTGCCAGCAGCGGCGGGGGACCCTACAATGACGTGCAGTTCTTC.